Below are 3 T cell receptor beta chains sequenced from a single sample in a study of blood T cell repertoires in COVID-19 (dated by TCRdb to the early 2020s). Library method: the immunoSEQ multiplex PCR assay. TCRdb provides this immuneACCESS table in a form limited to in-frame rearrangements. Some clones are lacking; in checked studies, under half of them reflect an unresolved V gene, and why the rest are absent is not known. This sample comprises under 450,000 clones, approximately 86% of them detected only once. The ten largest clones add up to under 8.5% of the sample. The sequencing sample was made of peripheral blood. All receptors derive from a woman aged 55 to 70 with COVID-19, enrolled during active disease.

The chain uses TRBV6-1 and TRBJ1-2, with a possible D match to TRBD1 (5 bases). The germline V gene has CDR1 MNHNS and CDR2 SASEGT. V was shortened by 2 bases and J by 8 bases, with 15 bases between the two germline ends. The CDR3 is 14 amino acids. The CDR3 protein is CASSESPGVKGYTF. For the CDR3, the DNA is TGTGCCAGCAGTGAATCTCCGGGGGTAAAAGGCTACACCTTC.

The rearrangement links TRBV11-2 to TRBJ1-2; no definite D call. Germline values: CDR1 SGHAT, CDR2 FQNNGV. V shed 2 bases and J shed 6 bases, with 7 bases lying between them. The CDR3 is made up of 12 amino acids. The chain's CDR3 is CASSLYLNGYTF. Here the CDR3 DNA reads TGTGCCAGCAGCTTATATCTAAATGGCTACACCTTC.

The rearrangement joins TRBV6-5 to TRBJ1-2, with a weak D call TRBD1 (6 bases). Trimming took 6 bases from V and 6 from J, leaving 14 bases between them. In germline, CDR1 is MNHEY, CDR2 SVGAGI. CDR3 size: 13 residues. The DNA for the CDR3 is TGTGCCAGCAGCCAGGACAGCCAAAATGGCTACACCTTC. It specifies CASSQDSQNGYTF.